This passage covers 22 T cell receptor beta chains from one sample sequenced in a study of T-cell reconstitution after alpha-beta-depleted transplantation in children. Molecular barcoding with unique molecular identifiers was used for the TCRbeta library. TCRdb redid the calling of the PCR reads with MiXCR, one entry per CDR3 protein. The table includes 150,000 to 200,000 distinct CDR3 sequences, around 6.8% detected once. The sequencing used PBMCs from the stem cell graft donor, collected from the stem cell graft. Receptors were obtained from a human donor who donated a stem cell graft to a child with Wiskott-Aldrich syndrome.

Ten or more counts support this clonotype. The V and J genes are TRBV20-1 and TRBJ1-6; 7 bases map to TRBD1. The ends lost 1 base at V and 7 bases at J; junction bases unmatched: 4. Germline V gene sequence: CDR1 DFQATT, CDR2 SNEGSKA (reference sequence). This CDR3 region has 14 residues. The CDR3 coding sequence is TGCAGTGCTAGAGTCGGACAGGAGAATTCACCCCTCCACTTT. Amino acid sequence: CSARVGQENSPLHF.

This clonotype was picked up many times. Here the CDR3 reads CASSLRSLQGGSNQPQHF. The CDR3 DNA sequence: TGTGCCAGCAGTTTGAGATCCCTCCAGGGGGGGAGCAATCAGCCCCAGCATTTT. V is TRBV12-3 or TRBV12-4 and J is TRBJ1-5, with 7 nucleotides matching TRBD1. There are 18 residues in the CDR3. V shed 3 bases and J 1 base; nucleotides not matched to a gene: 12.

This clonotype was seen many times. V is TRBV6-2 or TRBV6-3 and J is TRBJ2-1; 9 nucleotides agree with TRBD2. This CDR3 has 20 residues. CDR1 is MNHEY and CDR2 is SVGEGT in the germline V gene. J gave up 0 bases and V 4 bases, and 16 bases lay outside the gene matches. The CDR3 loop reads CASSSPILAGTRSSYNEQFF. The CDR3 DNA sequence: TGTGCCAGCAGTTCACCGATCCTAGCGGGAACGCGAAGCTCCTACAATGAGCAGTTCTTC.

This clonotype was detected many times. The J gene is TRBJ1-3, the V gene TRBV4-3; the D gene is possibly TRBD1 (6 bases). The CDR3 extends over 14 amino acids. V lost 8 bases, J lost 1 base, and 12 bases lay in between. Germline-derived CDR1 and CDR2 are LGHNA and YSLEER. The CDR3 DNA reads TGCGCCAGCGGACAACAGGGATCTGGAAACACCATATATTTT. As protein: CASGQQGSGNTIYF.

This clonotype was counted many times. The rearrangement joins TRBV15 to TRBJ2-1, with TRBD2 identical over 11 bases. The V gene's germline CDR1 is LNHNV and CDR2 YYDKDF (reference sequence). V shed 0 bases and J 5 bases; nucleotides not matched to a gene: 0. The CDR3 runs 15 residues. In DNA form, the CDR3 reads TGTGCCACCAGCAGAGATAGCGGGAGGGACAATGAGCAGTTCTTC. Translating it yields CATSRDSGRDNEQFF.

The chain employs TRBV11-3 and TRBJ2-1; the D gene is possibly TRBD1 (6 bases). The ends were cut back, 5 bases at V and 5 bases at J, with 16 bases in the middle. Germline V lookup: CDR1 SGHNT, CDR2 YENEEA. This CDR3 has 15 amino acids. CDR3 sequence: CASSATGYRDNEQFF. For the CDR3, the DNA is TGTGCCAGCAGCGCTACAGGGTACCGGGACAATGAGCAGTTCTTC.

Ten or more counts support this clonotype. J is TRBJ2-1 and V is TRBV20-1, with 7 bases that match TRBD2. This CDR3 comprises 14 residues. J gave up 8 bases and V 2 bases, and 9 bases lay outside the gene matches. CDR1 is DFQATT, CDR2 SNEGSKA, per germline (reference sequence). DNA for the CDR3: TGCAGTGCTAGATCGGCGGGAGTCGTGGATGAGCAGTTCTTC. Amino acid sequence: CSARSAGVVDEQFF.

The V and J genes are TRBV6-2 or TRBV6-3 and TRBJ1-1; TRBD1 aligns across 8 bases. Looked up from germline, CDR1 is MNHEY and CDR2 is SVGEGT. Trimming at V came to 2 bases and at J to 0 bases, leaving 5 bases not matched to a gene. The CDR3 runs to 16 residues. The CDR3 DNA is TGTGCCAGCAGTTACCCCCGGACAGGGATGAACACTGAAGCTTTCTTT. Its translation: CASSYPRTGMNTEAFF.

Ten or more counts support this clonotype. The rearrangement uses TRBV10-1 and TRBJ2-1, with TRBD2 identical over 7 bases. The CDR3 runs to 14 residues. V lost 4 bases and J lost 9; bases outside the gene matches: 9. CDR1 and CDR2 (germline): WNHNN, SYGVQD (reference sequence). The CDR3 sequence is CASSVVQRDGEQFF. The DNA of the CDR3 is TGCGCCAGCAGTGTAGTACAGCGGGACGGTGAGCAGTTCTTC.

A few counts support this clonotype. V gene TRBV30 combines with J gene TRBJ2-2; TRBD2 matches at 7 bases. CDR1 and CDR2 (germline): GTSNPN, SVGIG (reference sequence). The CDR3 extends over 12 amino acids. Trimming took 2 bases from V and 6 from J; bases not matched to a gene: 0. The CDR3 DNA reads as TGTGCCTGGAGTAGCGGGGCCGGGGAGCTGTTTTTT. Translating it yields CAWSSGAGELFF. The entire variable domain, with the rest obtained from reference TRBV30 and TRBJ2-2, is as follows: SQTIHQWPATLVQPVGSPLSLECTVEGTSNPNLYWYRQAAGRGLQLLFYSVGIGQISSEVPQNLSASRPQDRQFILSSKKLLLSDSGFYLCAWSSGAGELFFGEGSRLTVL.

Many counts were recorded for this clonotype. Written as DNA, the CDR3 is TGTGCCACCGTCCCGTTTGGTACAGGGGGGTCCACTAATCAGCCCCAGCATTTT. Amino acid sequence: CATVPFGTGGSTNQPQHF. The V and J genes are TRBV27 and TRBJ1-5; 8 nucleotides line up with TRBD1. This CDR3 contains 18 residues. V lost 10 bases to trimming and J lost 4 bases; unmatched junction nucleotides: 21. Germline V gene data show CDR1 as MNHEY and CDR2 as SMNVEV (reference sequence).

This clonotype was counted between two and nine times. For the CDR3, the DNA is TGTGCCAGCAGCCCCCAGACAGGGGGCGGGACCGGGGAGCTGTTTTTT. This gives the protein CASSPQTGGGTGELFF. J is TRBJ2-2 and V is TRBV7-2; 10 bases line up with TRBD1. The length of the CDR3 is 16 residues. Germline trimming cut 5 bases from V and 5 bases from J; bases unmatched to any gene: 8. Per germline, CDR1 SGHTA and CDR2 FQGNSA.

The sample holds many counts of this clonotype. This rearrangement joins TRBV20-1 to TRBJ2-7; 9 bases agree with TRBD2. The CDR3 contains 16 residues. Germline V gives CDR1 DFQATT, CDR2 SNEGSKA (reference sequence). V shed 3 bases, J shed 0 bases, and the junction held 9 bases outside the gene matches. CDR3 in DNA: TGCAGTGCTAGGCCCCCAGCAGCGGGAGGCTCCTACGAGCAGTACTTC. It encodes CSARPPAAGGSYEQYF.

This clonotype showed up many times. CDR3 nucleotides: TGCAGTGCTGATAAAACGGGCAGGGGGGGATCACCCCTCCACTTT. Translated, it gives CSADKTGRGGSPLHF. The V and J genes are TRBV20-1 and TRBJ1-6; the match to TRBD1 covers 7 bases. CDR1 and CDR2 from the germline V gene are DFQATT and SNEGSKA (reference sequence). The CDR3 contains 15 residues. V dropped 5 bases and J dropped 10; count of bases not matched to a gene: 14.

This clonotype was found many times. This rearrangement joins TRBV29-1 to TRBJ1-2; 7 bases agree with TRBD1. Germline CDR1 SQVTM, CDR2 ANQGSEA. V lost 7 bases and J lost 4; bases outside the gene matches: 6. The CDR3 contains 12 residues. CDR3 residues: CSADTGAYGYTF. The CDR3, as DNA: TGCAGCGCCGATACAGGGGCCTATGGCTACACCTTC.

This clonotype was seen at least ten times. The rearrangement links TRBV20-1 to TRBJ2-3; D unresolved. The CDR3 consists of 14 residues. V dropped 3 bases and J dropped 0 bases, with 10 bases sitting between them. Germline assignment: CDR1 DFQATT and CDR2 SNEGSKA (reference sequence). The CDR3 loop is CSARAVASTDTQYF. Written as DNA, the CDR3 is TGCAGTGCTAGGGCGGTAGCAAGCACAGATACGCAGTATTTT.

This clonotype has a count of ten or more. The chain combines TRBV4-2 with TRBJ1-2; D ambiguous. CDR1 and CDR2 (germline): LGHNA, YNFKEQ. V was trimmed by 2 bases and J by 6 bases, leaving 10 bases between them. This CDR3 contains 13 residues. This CDR3 is CASSQRTGDGYTF. CDR3 coding DNA: TGTGCCAGCAGCCAACGGACGGGCGATGGCTACACCTTC.

The chain couples TRBV7-9 to TRBJ1-4; D remains ambiguous. In germline, CDR1 is SEHNR, CDR2 FQNEAQ (reference sequence). CDR3 length: 15 amino acids. With 5 bases removed from V and 9 bases from J, the gap between germline ends came to 19 bases. The CDR3 bases are TGTGCCAGCAGCCGGGGTGAGGGAAGATTTCAAAAACTGTTTTTT. This gives the protein CASSRGEGRFQKLFF.

In its sample, this clonotype was seen many times. The CDR3 protein is CASSFTGTGGKKLFF. The CDR3 DNA reads TGTGCCAGCAGCTTCACCGGGACAGGGGGTAAAAAACTGTTTTTT. The gene calls are TRBV5-6 and TRBJ1-4, with 11 bases aligning to TRBD1. There are 15 residues in the CDR3. V shed 2 bases and J 9 bases; nucleotides not matched to a gene: 6. Germline CDR1 reads SGHDT; CDR2 reads YYEEEE.

V usage is TRBV5-5 and J usage is TRBJ1-2; no reliable D call. The CDR3 has 14 residues. V lost 0 bases and J 0 bases, leaving 6 bases between the germline ends. Germline CDR1 reads SGHKS; CDR2 reads YYEKEE (reference sequence). DNA for the CDR3: TGTGCCAGCAGCTTGGGTCTTACTAACTATGGCTACACCTTC. As protein: CASSLGLTNYGYTF.

In this sample, this clonotype turned up many times. The chain uses TRBV25-1 and TRBJ1-1; perhaps TRBD1 as D (5 bases). Germline V gene lookup returns CDR1 MGHDK and CDR2 SYGVNS. The CDR3 loop spans 13 amino acids. V was clipped by 3 bases and J by 5 bases, with 10 bases between them. Written as DNA, the CDR3 is TGTGCCAGCAGTGAGGGACTTTGGACTGAAGCTTTCTTT. It codes for CASSEGLWTEAFF.

The CDR3 DNA follows: TGTGCCACCAGCATTACGGACAGGGTTGATTCACCCCTCCACTTT. Translating gives CATSITDRVDSPLHF. The chain joins TRBV15 to TRBJ1-6; 8 bases are a match to TRBD1. The CDR3 sequence is 15 residues long. The V segment lost 4 bases and the J segment 8 bases; nucleotides outside the gene matches: 7. Germline CDR1 is LNHNV and CDR2 is YYDKDF (reference sequence).